Each of the 9 T cell receptor beta chains below was sequenced from the same sample in a study of blood T cells in healthy people across ages. The use of a sample-barcoded 5' primer and a J-beta primer mix characterized a second PCR of roughly 6 to 11 cycles. TCRdb used MiXCR to reprocess the 5' RACE reads, holding one entry per CDR3 protein. The table records more than 550,000 distinct CDR3 sequences, 22% of them present only once. Sequencing was done on a sample of blood. These receptors all come from a man in his 70s in good health.

This clonotype was detected once. The rearrangement links TRBV2 to TRBJ2-5; D unresolved. The CDR3 loop spans 12 amino acids. The V gene's germline CDR1 is SNHLY and CDR2 FYNNEI. V lost 4 bases, J lost 7 bases, and 10 bases lay in between. CDR3: CASSVNVGTQYF. CDR3 sequence (DNA): TGTGCCAGCAGTGTTAACGTGGGGACCCAGTACTTC. The full variable domain, with the rest looked up from reference TRBV2 and TRBJ2-5, is EPEVTQTPSHQVTQMGQEVILRCVPISNHLYFYWYRQILGQKVEFLVSFYNNEISEKSEIFDDQFSVERPDGSNFTLKIRSTKLEDSAMYFCASSVNVGTQYFGPGTRLLVL.

A few counts support this clonotype. The chain combines TRBV14 with TRBJ2-1; D gene ambiguous. Germline V gives CDR1 SGHDN, CDR2 FVKESK. Trimming pared 4 bases from V and 9 bases from J, leaving 13 bases between. This CDR3 comprises 13 residues. CDR3 protein: CASSPLSRGEQFF. The DNA for the CDR3 is TGTGCCAGCAGCCCTTTAAGTCGCGGTGAGCAGTTCTTC.

This chain connects TRBV10-2 to TRBJ1-6, with no clear D. The CDR3 extends over 15 amino acids. Trimming stripped 6 bases from V and 0 bases from J, with 9 bases between. Germline V gene lookup returns CDR1 WSHSY and CDR2 SAAADI. In DNA, the CDR3 is TGCGCCAGCAGGCTTAGTACCTCCTATAATTCACCCCTCCACTTT. It translates to CASRLSTSYNSPLHF.

The rearrangement uses TRBV24-1 and TRBJ2-5; D unclear. With the DNA end fitting TRBJ2-1 better, the J assignment may be wrong. CDR1 KGHDR and CDR2 SFDVKD come from the germline V gene. This CDR3 region has 10 residues. The CDR3 loop reads CATSDGEQFF. In DNA, the CDR3 is TGTGCCACCAGTGATGGGGAGCAGTTCTTC.

The rearrangement uses TRBV9 and TRBJ2-7, with no clear D. With 3 bases removed from V and 3 bases from J, the gap between germline ends came to 10 bases. Germline V gives CDR1 SGDLS, CDR2 YYNGEE. This CDR3 spans 13 amino acids. CDR3 coding DNA: TGTGCCAGCAGCGCGGAACCTAGCTACGAGCAGTACTTC. It yields the protein CASSAEPSYEQYF.

This clonotype was recorded a few times. CDR3 loop: CASSAATSSDIQYF. The CDR3 DNA follows: TGCGCCAGCAGCGCAGCGACTAGCAGTGACATTCAGTACTTC. The chain combines TRBV5-1 with TRBJ2-4, with 7 bases that match TRBD2. V shed 4 bases, J shed 8 bases, and the junction held 9 bases outside the gene matches. Per the germline V gene, CDR1 is SGHRS and CDR2 is YFSETQ. This CDR3 contains 14 residues.

Only a few counts were recorded for this clonotype. V and J are TRBV18 and TRBJ2-5, with no clear D. CDR1 is KGHSH, CDR2 LQKENI, per germline. Trimming took 3 bases from V and 4 from J, leaving 15 bases between them. The CDR3 loop spans 15 amino acids. The CDR3, as DNA: TGTGCCAGCTCACCGGTGGGATCACCCGGAGAGACCCAGTACTTC. Translation gives CASSPVGSPGETQYF.

This clonotype was observed at least ten times. The chain employs TRBV10-3 and TRBJ1-2; 9 bases agree with TRBD1. The CDR3 spans 16 residues. The V and J ends lost 4 bases and 6 bases, in that order; junction bases with no gene match: 12. Germline lookup yields CDR1 ENHRY and CDR2 SYGVKD. The DNA for the CDR3 is TGTGCCATCAGTGGGGGACAGGGCCTACTACGCGATGGCTACACCTTC. This gives the protein CAISGGQGLLRDGYTF.

This chain connects TRBV18 to TRBJ2-5, with TRBD2 identical over 8 bases. With V trimmed by 3 bases and J by 2 bases, 5 bases remained unmatched. The CDR3 has 15 amino acids. The germline V gene has CDR1 KGHSH and CDR2 LQKENI. The CDR3 loop is CASSPGAGVQETQYF. For the CDR3, the DNA is TGTGCCAGCTCACCTGGAGCGGGGGTGCAAGAGACCCAGTACTTC. Looking up the rest from reference TRBV18 and TRBJ2-5 gives the full variable domain: NAGVMQNPRHLVRRRGQEARLRCSPMKGHSHVYWYRQLPEEGLKFMVYLQKENIIDESGMPKERFSAEFPKEGPSILRIQQVVRGDSAAYFCASSPGAGVQETQYFGPGTRLLVL.